The 26 T cell receptor beta chains presented below share a single source sample, sequenced in a study of T cell responses to AZD1222 COVID-19 vaccine. Generated by immunoSEQ multiplex PCR, the TCRdb table keeps only in-frame clones and is missing some. The sample shows 150,000 or so clones, 90% to 95% of them seen only once. The specimen comprised peripheral blood, sampled on day 0 of AZD1222 vaccination. The receptors come from an adult in good health.

The rearrangement joins TRBV5-1 to TRBJ1-1; a possible D gene is TRBD1 (5 bases). The CDR3 covers 14 residues. Per the germline V gene, CDR1 is SGHRS and CDR2 is YFSETQ. V shed 0 bases and J shed 11 bases, with 17 bases lying between them. The CDR3 region has the DNA TGCGCCAGCAGCTTGGGCGTTCGGGGTAAGGGGGCTTTCTTT. This sequence encodes CASSLGVRGKGAFF.

The chain carries TRBV6-5 and TRBJ1-5; D may be TRBD1 (6 bases). The length of the CDR3 is 13 residues. Germline CDR1 MNHEY, CDR2 SVGAGI. Trimming stripped 7 bases from V and 4 bases from J, with 11 bases between. CDR3 in DNA: TGTGCCAGCAACGCAGGGGTTAATCAGCCCCAGCATTTT. It is translated as CASNAGVNQPQHF.

In its sample, this clone was seen once. The chain has TRBV30 and TRBJ2-7; D may match TRBD1 or TRBD2 (7 bases each). The CDR3 runs to 13 residues. Looked up from germline, CDR1 is GTSNPN and CDR2 is SVGIG (reference sequence). The V end lost 4 bases, the J end lost 2 bases, and 12 bases lay between the germline ends. The CDR3 DNA sequence: TGTGCCTGGAACGCAGGGGGGGCCTACGAGCAGTACTTC. This encodes CAWNAGGAYEQYF.

The chain uses TRBV4-1 and TRBJ1-5; tentatively, D is TRBD1 (6 bases). The germline CDR1 and CDR2 sequences are MGHRA and YSYEKL. Trimming took 5 bases from V and 6 from J, leaving 11 bases between them. The CDR3 length is 13 residues. The CDR3 here is CASSRGVGQPQHF. In DNA form, the CDR3 reads TGCGCCAGCAGCAGGGGGGTCGGTCAGCCCCAGCATTTT.

The chain recombines TRBV7-3 with TRBJ1-1, with 9 positions matching TRBD1. J was trimmed by 4 bases and V by 5 bases; bases with no gene match: 2. The CDR3 runs 13 residues. Germline V lookup: CDR1 SGHTA, CDR2 FQGTGA. The chain's CDR3 is CASSVDRGTEAFF. CDR3 coding DNA: TGTGCCAGCAGCGTGGACAGGGGCACTGAAGCTTTCTTT.

The chain joins TRBV3-1 (or the pseudogene TRBV3-2) to TRBJ1-2; D is ambiguous. The germline V and J ends were trimmed by 3 bases and 5 bases, with 10 bases remaining between them. The germline CDR1 and CDR2 sequences are LGHDT and YNNKEL (reference sequence). This CDR3 contains 13 residues. Here the CDR3 reads CASSQGGVYGYTF. CDR3 bases: TGTGCCAGCAGCCAGGGCGGGGTTTATGGCTACACCTTC.

The chain has TRBV9 and TRBJ1-4; D remains unclear. The germline V gene has CDR1 SGDLS and CDR2 YYNGEE. V was cut by 0 bases and J by 0 bases, with 3 bases left in between. The CDR3 covers 14 residues. CDR3 DNA: TGTGCCAGCAGCGTAGGGACAACTAATGAAAAACTGTTTTTT. Its translation is CASSVGTTNEKLFF.

The rearrangement links TRBV6-2 or TRBV6-3 to TRBJ2-3; 7 bases match TRBD2. J gave up 1 base and V 4 bases, and 8 bases lay outside the gene matches. Germline V gene lookup returns CDR1 MNHEY and CDR2 SVGEGT. The CDR3 is 16 residues long. The CDR3, as DNA: TGTGCCAGCAGTTGGTGGGGGGGGGTCGGCACAGATACGCAGTATTTT. This gives the protein CASSWWGGVGTDTQYF.

The chain couples TRBV30 to TRBJ2-2; 8 bases map to TRBD1. Germline CDR1 and CDR2: GTSNPN and SVGIG (reference sequence). The CDR3 consists of 15 residues. V shed 2 bases, J shed 9 bases, and the junction held 11 bases outside the gene matches. The CDR3: CAWSTPRTGLRELFF. The CDR3 nucleotides are TGTGCCTGGAGTACTCCTCGGACAGGGTTGCGGGAGCTGTTTTTT. Full variable domain (outside the CDR3, taken from reference TRBV30 and TRBJ2-2): SQTIHQWPATLVQPVGSPLSLECTVEGTSNPNLYWYRQAAGRGLQLLFYSVGIGQISSEVPQNLSASRPQDRQFILSSKKLLLSDSGFYLCAWSTPRTGLRELFFGEGSRLTVL.

The rearrangement joins TRBV11-2 to TRBJ2-3, with unresolved D. The length of the CDR3 is 15 residues. Deletions cut 0 bases from V and 2 bases from J, with 9 bases between. Germline V gene sequence: CDR1 SGHAT, CDR2 FQNNGV. CDR3 in amino acids: CASSLDRAFTDTQYF. The CDR3 nucleotides are TGTGCCAGCAGCTTAGATCGGGCGTTCACAGATACGCAGTATTTT.

Concerning this clone: The sample holds other DNA sequences that translate to the same CDR3. The chain combines TRBV9 with TRBJ2-2; D ambiguous. Germline CDR1 is SGDLS and CDR2 is YYNGEE. V was clipped by 0 bases and J by 0 bases, with 9 bases between them. The CDR3 loop spans 16 amino acids. The CDR3 DNA is TGTGCCAGCAGCGTAGGTGGCGGAACGAACACCGGGGAGCTGTTTTTT. Its protein product is CASSVGGGTNTGELFF.

V and J are TRBV5-4 and TRBJ1-6; 8 positions match TRBD1. V dropped 4 bases and J dropped 7; count of bases not matched to a gene: 7. The germline CDR1 and CDR2 sequences are SGHNT and YYREEE (reference sequence). The length of the CDR3 is 15 residues. CDR3 in amino acids: CASSLADRGNSPLHF. CDR3 sequence (DNA): TGTGCCAGCAGCCTAGCCGACAGGGGAAATTCACCCCTCCACTTT. The complete variable domain, with remaining parts taken from reference TRBV5-4 and TRBJ1-6, reads ETGVTQSPTHLIKTRGQQVTLRCSSQSGHNTVSWYQQALGQGPQFIFQYYREEENGRGNFPPRFSGLQFPNYSSELNVNALELDDSALYLCASSLADRGNSPLHFGNGTRLTVT.

V is TRBV7-9 and J is TRBJ1-1, with a tentative D call TRBD1 (5 bases). Germline V lookup: CDR1 SEHNR, CDR2 FQNEAQ (reference sequence). Trimming took off 5 bases at V and 4 bases at J, with 14 bases between the two ends. This CDR3 has 14 residues. CDR3 nucleotides: TGTGCCAGCAGCCCTGGGGGGGGGTTCACTGAAGCTTTCTTT. Residues: CASSPGGGFTEAFF.

V gene TRBV2 combines with J gene TRBJ1-6; D is unresolved. The germline CDR1 and CDR2 sequences are SNHLY and FYNNEI. This CDR3 spans 15 amino acids. V was trimmed by 8 bases and J by 9 bases, leaving 20 bases between them. DNA for the CDR3: TGTGCCAGCTGCCAGCCGGGCCTACTAAGTTCACCCCTCCACTTT. It translates to CASCQPGLLSSPLHF.

This clone has only a few counts. The V and J genes are TRBV27 and TRBJ1-1, with D hard to call. Germline lookup yields CDR1 MNHEY and CDR2 SMNVEV (reference sequence). The CDR3 length is 11 residues. V was shortened by 6 bases and J by 1 base, with 3 bases between the two germline ends. The CDR3 DNA follows: TGTGCCAGCAGAAGGAACACTGAAGCTTTCTTT. Protein sequence: CASRRNTEAFF.

This rearrangement joins TRBV7-3 to TRBJ1-2, with 7 bases matching TRBD1. This CDR3 comprises 13 residues. Losses at the gene ends were 2 bases for V and 6 bases for J; bases not matched to a gene: 3. CDR1 is SGHTA and CDR2 is FQGTGA in the germline V gene. This CDR3 reads CASSLGDSDGYTF. The CDR3 coding sequence is TGTGCCAGCAGCTTAGGGGACAGCGATGGCTACACCTTC.

V usage is TRBV27 and J usage is TRBJ2-7, with 8 bases lining up with TRBD2. This CDR3 contains 15 residues. The trim removed 0 bases at V and 1 base at J, leaving 2 bases unmatched. Germline CDR1 is MNHEY and CDR2 is SMNVEV (reference sequence). Written as DNA, the CDR3 is TGTGCCAGCAGTTTATCGGGACTAGGATCCTACGAGCAGTACTTC. Translating it yields CASSLSGLGSYEQYF.

This sequence joins TRBV27 and TRBJ2-2; D is ambiguous. The length of the CDR3 is 9 residues. The germline gives CDR1 MNHEY, CDR2 SMNVEV (reference sequence). Trimming took off 8 bases at V and 6 bases at J, with 1 base between the two ends. The CDR3 spells CASAGELFF. CDR3 in DNA: TGTGCCAGCGCCGGGGAGCTGTTTTTT.

The chain combines TRBV9 with TRBJ1-5; no clear D gene. Germline assignment: CDR1 SGDLS and CDR2 YYNGEE. The V end lost 0 bases, the J end lost 4 bases, and 8 bases lay between the germline ends. The CDR3 has 14 amino acids. The DNA of the CDR3 is TGTGCCAGCAGCGTAGGAGGCGGAAATCAGCCCCAGCATTTT. This gives the protein CASSVGGGNQPQHF.

V is TRBV2 and J is TRBJ1-1; D possibly corresponds to TRBD1 (5 bases). CDR1 SNHLY and CDR2 FYNNEI come from the germline V gene. The CDR3 totals 17 residues. V was clipped by 0 bases and J by 2 bases, with 16 bases between them. CDR3: CASSEAHPGTFNTEAFF. CDR3 sequence (DNA): TGTGCCAGCAGTGAAGCCCATCCCGGGACTTTTAACACTGAAGCTTTCTTT.

The chain carries TRBV5-6 and TRBJ2-3; D is unresolved. Trimming took off 2 bases at V and 9 bases at J, with 16 bases between the two ends. Germline values: CDR1 SGHDT, CDR2 YYEEEE. This CDR3 comprises 14 residues. The CDR3 here is CASSLHSAVETQYF. CDR3 sequence (DNA): TGTGCCAGCAGCTTACACTCCGCCGTGGAAACGCAGTATTTT.

CDR3 DNA sequence: TGTGCCTGGAGTGCAGGCGTCCAGGCGCAGTATTTT. Amino acids: CAWSAGVQAQYF. The chain has TRBV30 and TRBJ2-3; D is uncertain. This CDR3 region has 12 residues. With 1 base removed from V and 10 bases from J, the gap between germline ends came to 12 bases. Germline values: CDR1 GTSNPN, CDR2 SVGIG (reference sequence). Variable domain in full (rest from reference TRBV30 and TRBJ2-3): SQTIHQWPATLVQPVGSPLSLECTVEGTSNPNLYWYRQAAGRGLQLLFYSVGIGQISSEVPQNLSASRPQDRQFILSSKKLLLSDSGFYLCAWSAGVQAQYFGPGTRLTVL.

This clone was seen a single time. This chain connects TRBV2 to TRBJ1-1; no clear D. Germline-derived CDR1 and CDR2 are SNHLY and FYNNEI. V gave up 7 bases and J gave up 6 bases, with 12 bases separating them. This CDR3 spans 12 amino acids. CDR3 sequence reads: CASKKGFAEAFF. CDR3 in DNA: TGTGCCAGCAAGAAGGGATTCGCTGAAGCTTTCTTT.

The rearrangement joins TRBV2 to TRBJ1-5; tentatively, D is TRBD1 (6 bases). The V gene's germline CDR1 is SNHLY and CDR2 FYNNEI. CDR3 length: 15 residues. The V gene lost 6 bases and the J gene lost 2 bases, with 14 bases spanning the gap. The CDR3 coding sequence is TGTGCCAGCAGCATCGAGGGGGGCGGCAATCAGCCCCAGCATTTT. Translated, it gives CASSIEGGGNQPQHF.

The rearrangement links TRBV6-2 or TRBV6-3 to TRBJ1-5; D unresolved. The CDR3 is 17 residues long. Per the germline V gene, CDR1 is MNHEY and CDR2 is SVGEGT. The germline V and J ends were trimmed by 0 bases and 2 bases, with 14 bases remaining between them. CDR3 amino acids: CASSYSTGFERNQPQHF. The CDR3 nucleotides are TGTGCCAGCAGTTACTCGACGGGCTTTGAGCGCAATCAGCCCCAGCATTTT.

This clone was seen just once. The chain recombines TRBV11-3 with TRBJ1-1; D gene uncertain. The V end lost 5 bases, the J end lost 3 bases, and 16 bases lay between the germline ends. CDR3 length equals 15 residues. The germline V gene encodes CDR1 SGHNT and CDR2 YENEEA. The CDR3 DNA is TGTGCCAGCAGCGCCGGAGCAATTGGAGACACTGAAGCTTTCTTT. Amino acids: CASSAGAIGDTEAFF.